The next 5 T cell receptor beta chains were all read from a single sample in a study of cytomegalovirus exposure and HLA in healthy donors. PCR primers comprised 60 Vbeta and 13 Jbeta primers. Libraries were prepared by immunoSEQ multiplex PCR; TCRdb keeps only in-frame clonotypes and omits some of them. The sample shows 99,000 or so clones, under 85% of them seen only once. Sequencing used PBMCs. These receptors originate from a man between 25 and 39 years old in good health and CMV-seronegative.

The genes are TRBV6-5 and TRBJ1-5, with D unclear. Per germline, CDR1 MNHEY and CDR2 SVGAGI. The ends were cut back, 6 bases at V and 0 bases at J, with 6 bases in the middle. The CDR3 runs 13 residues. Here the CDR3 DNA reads TGTGCCAGCAGAGCTTTTAGCAATCAGCCCCAGCATTTT. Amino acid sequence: CASRAFSNQPQHF.

The CDR3 is CAWTGQVPTEAFF. In DNA, the CDR3 is TGTGCCTGGACTGGACAGGTCCCCACTGAAGCTTTCTTT. The chain joins TRBV30 to TRBJ1-1; the match to TRBD1 covers 7 bases. The CDR3 has 13 amino acids. V shed 4 bases and J 4 bases; nucleotides not matched to a gene: 6. The germline V gene encodes CDR1 GTSNPN and CDR2 SVGIG (reference sequence).

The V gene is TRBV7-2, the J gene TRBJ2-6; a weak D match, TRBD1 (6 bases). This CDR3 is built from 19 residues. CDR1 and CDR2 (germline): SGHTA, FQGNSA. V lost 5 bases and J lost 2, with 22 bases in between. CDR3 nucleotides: TGTGCCAGCAGCGGAGAGACAGGTATCCAATTCCCTGGGGCCAACGTCCTGACTTTC. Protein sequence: CASSGETGIQFPGANVLTF.

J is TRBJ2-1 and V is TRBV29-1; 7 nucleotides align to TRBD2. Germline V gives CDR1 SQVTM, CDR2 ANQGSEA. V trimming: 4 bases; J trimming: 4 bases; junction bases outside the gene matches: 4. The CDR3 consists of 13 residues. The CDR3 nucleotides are TGCAGCGTTGCCTCGGGGGGATACAATGAGCAGTTCTTC. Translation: CSVASGGYNEQFF.

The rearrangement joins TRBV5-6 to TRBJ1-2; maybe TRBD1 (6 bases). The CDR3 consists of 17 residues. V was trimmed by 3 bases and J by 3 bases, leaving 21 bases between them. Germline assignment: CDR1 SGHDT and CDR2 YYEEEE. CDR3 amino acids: CASSSLPIQGWDYGYTF. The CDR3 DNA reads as TGTGCCAGCAGCTCGTTACCGATACAGGGATGGGACTATGGCTACACCTTC.